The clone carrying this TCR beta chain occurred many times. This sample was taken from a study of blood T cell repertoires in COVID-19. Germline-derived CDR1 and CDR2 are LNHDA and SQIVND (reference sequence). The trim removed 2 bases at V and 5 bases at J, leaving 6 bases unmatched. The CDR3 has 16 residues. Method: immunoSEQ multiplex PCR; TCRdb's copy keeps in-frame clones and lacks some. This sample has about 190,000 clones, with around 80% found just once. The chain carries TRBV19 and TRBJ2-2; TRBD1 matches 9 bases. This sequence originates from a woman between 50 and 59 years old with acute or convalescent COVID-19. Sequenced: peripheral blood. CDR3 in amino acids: CASSIPQGAGTGELFF. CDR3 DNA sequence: TGTGCCAGTAGTATACCACAGGGGGCGGGAACCGGGGAGCTGTTTTTT.